This paragraph covers one T cell receptor (beta chain) sequence. This clonotype was seen ten or more times. The clone's antigen remains unknown. Base qualities are missing; no much larger clone stands one base away. This record belongs to a study of response to subunit inactivated influenza vaccine (dated by TCRdb to about 2018). Regarding the research as a whole: To follow how T cells responded to a trivalent subunit inactivated influenza vaccine, the researchers relied on deep quantitative profiling of the T cell receptor repertoire.

The protocol used for the library was RT-PCR. TCRdb lists the instrument as Illumina HiSeq 2500. TCRdb reprocessing: public reads trimmed at Q25 with fastp, clones called with MiXCR, in-frame beta chains kept. Identical CDR3 protein sequences are pooled into one entry, listed with their most common genes and DNA. Present in this sample are over 400,000 distinct CDR3 sequences, 10% to 15% of which were seen just once. The ten top clones hold under 15% of the sample. CDR3 length: 14 amino acids, cysteine to phenylalanine. Solely the CDR3 DNA is kept, with 42 bases framed from the first base. Trimming accounts for 4 bases at V and 6 bases at J, while the number of junction bases matched to no gene is 9. The germline V gene supplies CDR1 SGHTA and CDR2 FQGNSA. Summary of the overall study and its limitations: According to the authors, only a limited number of new T cells may be recruited by each seasonal influenza vaccination.

The time point label corresponds to: 45 days after influenza vaccine administration. The sample was PBMCs from blood, taken about 40 days after vaccination. The sequence derives from a man aged 50 to 59 who received an inactivated influenza vaccine. Donor details come from another sample of the same person, matched by shared clones. The chain employs TRBV7-2 and TRBJ2-7; the junction holds 7 bases that match TRBD2. The sequence in DNA is TGTGCCAGCAGCTCTGGGGGGGATGTTTTCGAGCAGTACTTC. It codes for CASSSGGDVFEQYF. Extended through the reference TRBV7-2 and TRBJ2-7 proteins, this CDR3 yields the full variable domain: GAGVSQSPSNKVTEKGKDVELRCDPISGHTALYWYRQSLGQGLEFLIYFQGNSAPDKSGLPSDRFSAERTGGSVSTLTIQRTQQEDSAVYLCASSSGGDVFEQYFGPGTRLTVT.